This is a list of T cell receptor beta chains from one sample in a study of cytomegalovirus exposure and HLA in healthy donors. The method was immunoSEQ multiplex PCR; TCRdb's version includes in-frame clones alone and lacks a portion of them. Found here are 68,000 or so clones; the top ten clones hold 6% to 8%. Material: PBMCs. These receptors all stem from a female donor in good health and CMV-seropositive. Both conserved end residues are part of each CDR3. A D gene is named only where the DNA matches it firmly.

D gene: .
V gene: TRBV10-1
J gene: TRBJ1-1
CDR3 protein: CASSDTGNTEAFF

D gene: .
V gene: TRBV27
J gene: TRBJ1-5
CDR3 protein: CASRTENQPQHF

D gene: TRBD1
V gene: TRBV28
J gene: TRBJ2-1
CDR3 protein: CASSYGTGVSDNEQFF

D gene: TRBD2
V gene: TRBV4-2
J gene: TRBJ2-2
CDR3 protein: CASSQDRSGRGSGELFF

D gene: TRBD1
V gene: TRBV5-1
J gene: TRBJ2-7
CDR3 protein: CASSFSGGEYEQYF

D gene: .
V gene: TRBV5-1
J gene: TRBJ2-1
CDR3 protein: CASSLEQGSYNEQFF

D gene: TRBD2
V gene: TRBV4-3
J gene: TRBJ2-1
CDR3 protein: CASSQVYGTKGNEQFF

D gene: TRBD1
V gene: TRBV5-1
J gene: TRBJ2-1
CDR3 protein: CASSLGLLTGVSDEQFF

D gene: .
V gene: TRBV7-8
J gene: TRBJ1-4
CDR3 protein: CASSPTEVNEKLFF

D gene: .
V gene: TRBV7-7
J gene: TRBJ2-2
CDR3 protein: CASSLSGGRTGELFF

D gene: .
V gene: TRBV6-1
J gene: TRBJ2-5
CDR3 protein: CASRNPTGWETQYF